This entry is about one TCR beta chain. The antigen is undetermined. This CDR3 comprises 13 residues. The V end was cut by 5 bases, the J end by 4 bases, with 14 bases between. CDR1 and CDR2 (germline): SQVTM, ANQGSEA. These data belong to a study of shared clonotypes between healthy human individuals. Whole-study findings and limits: Clonotypes that were shared across a few donors made up approximately 5% of naive CD4 clonotypes.

Authors' methods: ImmunoSEQ output lacked quality scores and full-length reads, limiting matched filtering. TCRdb's table, derived via immunoSEQ multiplex PCR, lists solely in-frame clones and lacks some. V, J and clone size derive from that table, while D and trimming were established from the DNA sequence. The table records 1 million to 1.3 million clones, 75% to 85% of them present only once. The sequencing sample was made of memory CD4+ T cells from PBMCs. The sample's subset: CD45RA-negative fraction. The chain links TRBV29-1 to TRBJ1-1, with D unclear. This TCR was recovered from a young man in good health. Some clones in this sample may be carry-over from other donors' samples. CDR3 loop: CSVQNVKGTEAFF. The CDR3 DNA sequence: TGCAGCGTTCAAAATGTAAAGGGCACTGAAGCTTTCTTT.